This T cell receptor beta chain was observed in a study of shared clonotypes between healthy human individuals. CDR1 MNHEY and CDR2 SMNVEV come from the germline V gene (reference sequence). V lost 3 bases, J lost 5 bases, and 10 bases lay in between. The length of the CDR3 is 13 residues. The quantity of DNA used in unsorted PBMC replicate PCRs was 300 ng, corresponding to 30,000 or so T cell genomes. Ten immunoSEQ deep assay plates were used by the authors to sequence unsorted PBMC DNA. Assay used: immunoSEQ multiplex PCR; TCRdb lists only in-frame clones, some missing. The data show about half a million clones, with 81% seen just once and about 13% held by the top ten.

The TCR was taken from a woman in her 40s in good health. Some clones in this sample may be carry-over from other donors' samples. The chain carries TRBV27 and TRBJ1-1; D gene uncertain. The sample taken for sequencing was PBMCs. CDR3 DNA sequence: TGTGCCAGCAGTTTTGGTGGTCCGACTGAAGCTTTCTTT. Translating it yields CASSFGGPTEAFF.